Sequencing of this T cell receptor beta chain was carried out in a study of T cell clones after liver transplantation (dated by TCRdb to between 2018 and 2021). A note on the overall study: ITN030ST, the source of the samples, was a randomized trial that attempted immunosuppression withdrawal within 2 years of liver transplantation. Donor-reactive T cell clones were identified by TCRbeta sequencing after a pre-transplant mixed lymphocyte reaction and then tracked in post-transplant blood. The studied cohort comprised 8 liver transplant recipients, 3 classified as tolerant and 5 as non-tolerant. Of the eight recipients, a few were HCV-positive, while the remaining recipients had been transplanted for non-autoimmune, non-viral indications. Blood samples were collected pre-transplant, then pre-randomization ahead of withdrawal, and finally post-randomization once withdrawal had either been completed or failed. The subjects received no induction therapy and were kept on standard immunosuppression until randomization at 12-24 months post-transplant. Third party-reactive TCRbeta sequences were also identified from pre-transplant MLRs to serve as an antigen-independent comparator for donor-reactive sequences. Tolerance meant complete immunosuppression withdrawal for at least one year without liver enzymes rising beyond twice the upper limit of normal. Broader findings and caveats from the paper: Donor-reactive sequences declined more than third party-reactive ones, suggesting partial antigen-specific deletion unrelated to withdrawal success. Circulating donor-reactive CD4 TCRbeta sequences fell significantly post-transplant in 5 of 8 subjects, irrespective of tolerance or HCV status. Without allograft tissue specimens, donor-reactive T cells may have migrated into the graft rather than being deleted. Conclusions were preliminary, limited by small, heterogeneous patient numbers and non-standardized post-transplant time points. When repertoire turnover was taken into account, detection of donor-reactive sequences was significantly reduced in 7 of 8 subjects for CD4 and in 8 of 8 subjects for CD8. Low numbers of available donor cells limited the measurable donor-reactive repertoire in a couple of subjects.

Trimming takes 7 bases off V and 7 bases off J; junction bases not matched to a gene: 18. From cysteine to phenylalanine, the CDR3 is 17 amino acids long. The sequence is cut down to CDR3 DNA, 51 bases in frame from base 1. CDR1 and CDR2 were assigned from the germline V gene as MGHRA and YSYEKL. As to this clone: The specificity of this receptor is unknown. No clone much larger than this one lies a single base away; base qualities are absent.

High-throughput TCRbeta CDR3 sequencing of frozen genomic DNA was performed by immunoSEQ, including PCR amplification, mapping, bias correction and internal controls. In the original analysis: Only productive rearrangements were retained, and each unique TCRbeta sequence was defined by its CDR3 nucleotide sequence together with its V and J gene. A sequence counted as donor-reactive only if the sequence showed at least 5-fold expansion in CFSE-low cells compared with unstimulated pre-transplant cells and had a frequency of at least 0.01%. Minimum frequency thresholds were set for each subject on the basis of the unstimulated sample with the lowest template count, so that a detection power of at least 90% was ensured. Jensen-Shannon divergence between the top 1000 TCRbeta sequences post-transplant and pre-transplant was used to measure repertoire turnover. Changes in detection of donor-reactive sequences were assessed with two-sided Fisher's exact tests. TCRdb retrieved this table from immuneACCESS and kept in-frame rearrangements only. Not all clones are present; in checked studies, unresolved V genes account for under half, and no reason is known for the remainder. D and trimming were read from the DNA, whereas the V and J calls and clone size are those reported in that table. Across this sample there are about 33,000 clones, with approximately 96% seen only once. The ten most abundant clones make up 20% to 30% of the sample.

Thawed unstimulated PBMCs were stained for CD3, CD4 and CD8 and FACS-sorted into CD3+CD4+ and CD3+CD8+ populations. All 8 studied subjects were randomized to withdrawal of immunosuppression. The Qiagen DNeasy Blood and Tissue Kit was used for genomic DNA isolation. The TCR comes from a human patient who received a liver transplant. A transplant means some T cells may be of graft donor rather than patient origin. The chain is assembled from TRBV4-1 and TRBJ1-4, with TRBD1 matching 7 junction bases. Specimen: CD8+ T cells from blood, collected 12 months after liver transplant. The bases read TGCGCCAGCACCCAGGGGGGATCCGTTCGGCTTGGTGAAAAACTGTTTTTT. This codes for CASTQGGSVRLGEKLFF.